The clone carrying this TCR beta chain was seen at least ten times. As yet, its antigen is unknown. The CDR3 has 13 residues. After removal of 8 bases from V and 5 bases from J, the junction contained 3 bases not matched to a gene. Germline lookup yields CDR1 MNHEY and CDR2 SMNVEV (reference sequence). Quantitative molecular-barcoded 5'-RACE generated the TCR beta libraries. TCRdb used MiXCR to reprocess the 5' RACE reads, holding one entry per CDR3 protein. The top ten hold 19% of the sample, which has 700,000 or so distinct CDR3 sequences, around 17% seen once. This specimen comes from a study of CD8 T cells in ankylosing spondylitis. General study findings and limits: Relatively rare in peripheral blood, disease-linked clones were also CD8+. A TCR beta motif of under ten highly homologous variants appeared characteristic of ankylosing spondylitis blood. Previous work reported some of these motif variants in the synovial fluid and blood of reactive arthritis. Disease-associated clones were reportedly significantly overrepresented in matched ankylosing spondylitis synovial fluid.

The sequenced sample consisted of blood, either unsorted or a sorted T cell fraction (not recorded which). The receptor comes from a male donor with ankylosing spondylitis. The rearrangement joins TRBV27 to TRBJ2-1, with TRBD1 identical over 10 bases. Here the CDR3 reads CASGTGVNNEQFF. The DNA of the CDR3 is TGTGCCAGCGGGACAGGGGTCAACAATGAGCAGTTCTTC.